A single sample is the source of the 24 T cell receptor beta chains below, sequenced in a study of blood T cell repertoires in COVID-19. Data came from immunoSEQ multiplex PCR; TCRdb stores just in-frame clones and leaves some out. The repertoire has hundreds of thousands of clones, approximately 86% of them found once; the top ten carry approximately 2%. Sequenced sample: peripheral blood. Receptors originate from a woman in her twenties or thirties who had recovered from COVID-19.

J is TRBJ2-1 and V is TRBV5-1; 13 nucleotides align to TRBD2. The germline gives CDR1 SGHRS, CDR2 YFSETQ. This CDR3 is built from 15 residues. The J segment lost 6 bases and the V segment lost 4 bases, leaving 4 bases of the junction unmatched. The CDR3 DNA follows: TGCGCCAGCAGCACCGGGACTAGCGGGATCAATGAGCAGTTCTTC. Encoded protein: CASSTGTSGINEQFF.

The CDR3 nucleotides are TGTGCCAGCAGCGTCCGGGACAGGGGGTCTGGAAACACCATATATTTT. Translated: CASSVRDRGSGNTIYF. This chain uses TRBV7-2 with TRBJ1-3; 11 bases agree with TRBD1. The CDR3 extends over 16 amino acids. The V gene's germline CDR1 is SGHTA and CDR2 FQGNSA. V gave up 5 bases and J gave up 1 base; unmatched junction bases: 4.

This clone was seen a handful of times. The chain joins TRBV6-1 to TRBJ1-1; a weak D match, TRBD1 (6 bases). CDR3 length: 13 residues. Germline CDR1 MNHNS, CDR2 SASEGT. Deletions cut 3 bases from V and 2 bases from J, with 7 bases between. The CDR3 DNA follows: TGTGCCAGCAGTGAGGGGGCTAACACTGAAGCTTTCTTT. Amino acid sequence: CASSEGANTEAFF.

This chain joins TRBV5-4 and TRBJ2-5, with D unresolved. Germline loops: CDR1 SGHNT, CDR2 YYREEE (reference sequence). The CDR3 is made up of 14 amino acids. V shed 5 bases and J shed 2 bases, with 13 bases lying between them. The CDR3 DNA reads TGTGCCAGCAGTATGACACCGGATCAAGAGACCCAGTACTTC. Translated: CASSMTPDQETQYF.

V gene TRBV7-9 combines with J gene TRBJ1-2; D is perhaps TRBD1 (5 bases). CDR3 size: 13 residues. V was clipped by 2 bases and J by 6 bases, with 10 bases between them. Germline CDR1 reads SEHNR; CDR2 reads FQNEAQ (reference sequence). The CDR3 DNA is TGTGCCAGCAGCTTACCGCAGGGTCATGGCTACACCTTC. Protein product: CASSLPQGHGYTF.

The J gene is TRBJ2-7, the V gene TRBV6-5; D ambiguous. V lost 0 bases, J lost 2 bases, and 5 bases lay in between. Germline CDR1 MNHEY, CDR2 SVGAGI. The CDR3 is 13 residues long. The CDR3 spells CASSYSSAYEQYF. The DNA of the CDR3 is TGTGCCAGCAGTTACTCGAGCGCCTACGAGCAGTACTTC.

This chain connects TRBV28 to TRBJ1-1; D gene ambiguous. Trimming left V 2 bases short and J 4 bases short, with 11 bases between. The CDR3 has 14 amino acids. Germline CDR1 MDHEN, CDR2 SYDVKM. The CDR3 loop reads CASSLEVPATEAFF. The CDR3 nucleotides read TGTGCCAGCAGTTTAGAGGTCCCCGCCACTGAAGCTTTCTTT.

The chain is built from TRBV3-1 (or the pseudogene TRBV3-2) and TRBJ1-1, with 7 bases aligning to TRBD1. This CDR3 has 15 amino acids. Germline loops: CDR1 LGHDT, CDR2 YNNKEL (reference sequence). Losses at the gene ends were 0 bases for V and 3 bases for J; bases not matched to a gene: 4. CDR3 sequence reads: CASSQDPTGDTEAFF. As DNA, the CDR3 is TGTGCCAGCAGCCAAGACCCAACAGGGGACACTGAAGCTTTCTTT.

This chain's CDR3 is CASSRGLAGINEQFF. CDR3 nucleotides: TGTGCCAGCAGCCGAGGACTAGCGGGGATCAATGAGCAGTTCTTC. The chain has TRBV14 and TRBJ2-1, with TRBD2 matching 12 bases. The V gene end was trimmed by 4 bases and the J gene end by 6 bases; junction bases not matched to a gene: 4. The CDR3 has 15 residues. Germline CDR1 is SGHDN and CDR2 is FVKESK.

The J gene is TRBJ2-1, the V gene TRBV4-1; 8 bases are a match to TRBD2. The CDR3 is 14 residues long. Germline V gives CDR1 MGHRA, CDR2 YSYEKL. V was clipped by 5 bases and J by 4 bases; unmatched bases: 4. In nucleotides, the CDR3 is TGCGCCAGCAGCGAACAGCGGGGGTACAATGAGCAGTTCTTC. The encoded protein is CASSEQRGYNEQFF.

The rearrangement uses TRBV4-2 and TRBJ1-2, with 7 nucleotides matching TRBD1. There are 15 residues in the CDR3. Germline CDR1 and CDR2: LGHNA and YNFKEQ. V lost 5 bases, J lost 4 bases, and 10 bases stayed unmatched. This CDR3 reads CASSEKGTEAYGYTF. The DNA for the CDR3 is TGTGCCAGCAGCGAAAAGGGGACAGAAGCCTATGGCTACACCTTC.

This clone was detected once. The rearrangement joins TRBV5-1 to TRBJ2-7; possible D gene TRBD2, 5 bases. CDR3 length: 13 residues. With 0 bases removed from V and 4 bases from J, the gap between germline ends came to 8 bases. The V gene's germline CDR1 is SGHRS and CDR2 YFSETQ. CDR3 in amino acids: CASSLARGYEQYF. CDR3 nucleotide sequence: TGCGCCAGCAGCTTGGCCAGAGGGTACGAGCAGTACTTC.

The chain joins TRBV4-3 to TRBJ1-1; 7 bases align to TRBD1. V shed 0 bases, J shed 5 bases, and the junction held 15 bases outside the gene matches. The CDR3 extends over 18 amino acids. CDR1 is LGHNA and CDR2 is YSLEER in the germline V gene. For the CDR3, the DNA is TGCGCCAGCAGCCAAGAGGTCCGGTTCGCAGGGGGATGGACTGAAGCTTTCTTT. Translation: CASSQEVRFAGGWTEAFF.

This clone occurred a few times. CDR3 amino acids: CASSIRPSGGYNEQFF. In nucleotides, the CDR3 is TGTGCCAGTAGTATTAGGCCTAGCGGGGGTTACAATGAGCAGTTCTTC. The V call is TRBV19, the J call TRBJ2-1; 10 bases are a match to TRBD2. The V segment lost 3 bases and the J segment 4 bases; nucleotides outside the gene matches: 6. The CDR3 loop spans 16 amino acids. Germline V gene data show CDR1 as LNHDA and CDR2 as SQIVND (reference sequence).

The rearrangement links TRBV30 to TRBJ1-5; the D gene is possibly TRBD1 (6 bases). Germline CDR1 is GTSNPN and CDR2 is SVGIG (reference sequence). V gave up 0 bases and J gave up 6 bases, with 9 bases separating them. This CDR3 has 13 residues. In nucleotides, the CDR3 is TGTGCCTGGAGTGTGGGGGCGGTTCAGCCCCAGCATTTT. Its translation: CAWSVGAVQPQHF.

The V and J genes are TRBV27 and TRBJ2-2; TRBD2 aligns across 8 bases. Germline trimming cut 8 bases from V and 6 bases from J; bases unmatched to any gene: 11. Germline values: CDR1 MNHEY, CDR2 SMNVEV (reference sequence). The CDR3 loop spans 15 amino acids. The CDR3 region is CASGGPEAGAGELFF. The CDR3 coding sequence is TGTGCCAGCGGGGGCCCTGAAGCGGGAGCCGGGGAGCTGTTTTTT.

This chain connects TRBV18 to TRBJ2-6, with 10 bases matching TRBD1. After removal of 2 bases from V and 0 bases from J, the junction contained 4 bases not matched to a gene. The germline CDR1 and CDR2 sequences are KGHSH and LQKENI. The CDR3 covers 18 residues. CDR3 loop: CASSPTTGGRSGANVLTF. The CDR3 coding sequence is TGTGCCAGCTCACCAACGACAGGGGGCCGCTCTGGGGCCAACGTCCTGACTTTC.

The rearrangement joins TRBV7-9 to TRBJ1-1, with D possibly being TRBD1 (6 bases). The germline V and J ends were trimmed by 4 bases and 1 base, with 13 bases remaining between them. The CDR3 sequence is 15 residues long. Germline V CDR1 and CDR2: SEHNR, FQNEAQ (reference sequence). The CDR3 DNA reads as TGTGCCAGCAGCTCCCAGGACAGCCCGAACACTGAAGCTTTCTTT. Residues: CASSSQDSPNTEAFF.

V usage is TRBV13 and J usage is TRBJ2-5; 12 bases are a match to TRBD2. Germline-derived CDR1 and CDR2 are PRHDT and FYEKMQ (reference sequence). This CDR3 is 17 amino acids long. The J segment lost 5 bases and the V segment lost 5 bases, leaving 12 bases of the junction unmatched. CDR3 sequence (DNA): TGTGCCAGCAGCAAAACTAGCGGGAGGCGCGGCGGGGAGACCCAGTACTTC. It is translated as CASSKTSGRRGGETQYF.

The CDR3 loop is CASSTPTSNYGYTF. CDR3 bases: TGTGCCAGCAGCACACCGACAAGTAACTATGGCTACACCTTC. The V call is TRBV21-1, the J call TRBJ1-2; the D segment call TRBD1 is taken from the table without a DNA check. TRBV21-1 is marked as a pseudogene. The CDR3 is 14 amino acids.

The chain joins TRBV6-5 to TRBJ1-5; weak D call: TRBD1 (6 bases). This CDR3 is built from 13 residues. Deletions cut 5 bases from V and 7 bases from J, with 12 bases between. CDR1 is MNHEY and CDR2 is SVGAGI in the germline V gene. CDR3 residues: CASSPQQGQPQHF. In DNA, the CDR3 is TGTGCCAGCAGTCCACAGCAGGGGCAGCCCCAGCATTTT.

The chain couples TRBV5-6 to TRBJ1-5; possibly TRBD1 for D (5 bases). The V gene lost 2 bases and the J gene lost 4 bases, with 10 bases spanning the gap. Germline assignment: CDR1 SGHDT and CDR2 YYEEEE. CDR3 length: 14 amino acids. DNA for the CDR3: TGTGCCAGCAGCTTATCGACAGAGAATCAGCCCCAGCATTTT. Translating gives CASSLSTENQPQHF.

The V call is TRBV7-8, the J call TRBJ2-3, with TRBD2 identical over 8 bases. The CDR3 extends over 14 amino acids. Germline trimming cut 5 bases from V and 5 bases from J; bases unmatched to any gene: 6. Germline V lookup: CDR1 SGHVS, CDR2 FQNEAQ. The CDR3 nucleotides read TGTGCCAGCAGCCAAGTCGGGACTAGAGATACGCAGTATTTT. Translating it yields CASSQVGTRDTQYF.

This chain links TRBV5-6 with TRBJ2-1; D perhaps matches TRBD2 (6 bases). The CDR3 has 16 amino acids. Germline V gene data show CDR1 as SGHDT and CDR2 as YYEEEE. V lost 2 bases and J lost 2, with 14 bases in between. The CDR3: CASSFFGGKPYNEQFF. The DNA of the CDR3 is TGTGCCAGCAGCTTTTTCGGGGGAAAGCCCTACAATGAGCAGTTCTTC.